The clone carrying this T cell receptor (beta chain) was seen ten or more times. What it recognizes is unknown. The data were obtained in a study of neurological immune-mediated disorders. Study-level points and caveats: Among expanded clones, no CDR3 amino acid sequences were shared across subjects, a pattern suggesting private repertoires in all groups. The authors found no clinical or MRI feature associated with the multiple sclerosis repertoire cluster.

The CDR3 loop spans 14 amino acids. Trimming took 3 bases from V and 5 from J, leaving 11 bases between them. Germline assignment: CDR1 KGHSH and CDR2 LQKENI. Synthesis of cDNA was accomplished via 5'RACE employing 10-nucleotide random UMIs. MiXCR was run by TCRdb on the 5' RACE reads, yielding one entry per CDR3 protein. The table lists roughly 41,000 distinct CDR3 sequences, around 1.9% of them singletons, with around 2.3% in the top ten. The sample was PBMCs. The rearrangement uses TRBV18 and TRBJ1-3, with D hard to call. The clonotype was recovered from a woman aged 35 to 49 with multiple sclerosis. CDR3 region: CASSPPETRNTIYF. In DNA, the CDR3 is TGTGCCAGCTCACCCCCGGAGACCCGAAACACCATATATTTT.